This TCR beta chain was recorded in a study of blood T cell repertoires in COVID-19. The overall study: Both acute and convalescent COVID-19 samples were obtained from the United States, Italy and Spain. T cells, B-cell-depleted T cells, or PBMCs supplied cDNA or gDNA.

The germline V gene encodes CDR1 SGHNT and CDR2 YYREEE (reference sequence). V was cut by 1 base and J by 7 bases, with 10 bases left in between. The CDR3 totals 13 residues. Original processing methods: Nucleated cell counts were estimated from reference gene primer amplification. Profiling relied on immunoSEQ multiplex PCR, and the TCRdb table lists in-frame clones only, not all of them. D and trimming were read from the DNA, whereas the V and J calls and clone size are those reported in that table. The repertoire includes hundreds of thousands of clones, about 91% of them detected once, and over 6% sits in the top ten.

This TCR derives from a woman aged 25 to 39 who had recovered from COVID-19. The sample comprised peripheral blood. V and J are TRBV5-4 and TRBJ2-3; D remains ambiguous. The CDR3 spells CASSLINLNTQYF. DNA of the CDR3: TGTGCCAGCAGCTTGATTAATCTTAATACGCAGTATTTT. The variable domain in full, completed from reference TRBV5-4 and TRBJ2-3, reads ETGVTQSPTHLIKTRGQQVTLRCSSQSGHNTVSWYQQALGQGPQFIFQYYREEENGRGNFPPRFSGLQFPNYSSELNVNALELDDSALYLCASSLINLNTQYFGPGTRLTVL.